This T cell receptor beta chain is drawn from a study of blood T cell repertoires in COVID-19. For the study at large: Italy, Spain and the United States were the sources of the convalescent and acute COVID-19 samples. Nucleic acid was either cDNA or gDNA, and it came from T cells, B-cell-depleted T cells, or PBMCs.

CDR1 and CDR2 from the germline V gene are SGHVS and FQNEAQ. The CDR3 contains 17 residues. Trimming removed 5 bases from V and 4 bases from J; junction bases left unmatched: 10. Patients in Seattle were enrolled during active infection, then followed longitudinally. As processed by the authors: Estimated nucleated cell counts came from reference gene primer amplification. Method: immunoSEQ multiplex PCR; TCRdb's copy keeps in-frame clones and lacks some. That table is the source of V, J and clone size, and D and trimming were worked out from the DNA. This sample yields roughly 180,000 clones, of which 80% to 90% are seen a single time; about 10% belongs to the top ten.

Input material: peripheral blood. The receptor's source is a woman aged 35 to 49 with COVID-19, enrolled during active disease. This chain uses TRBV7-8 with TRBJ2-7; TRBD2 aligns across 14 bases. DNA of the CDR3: TGTGCCAGCAGCAGCACCCGACTAGCGGGAGGGCCATACGAGCAGTACTTC. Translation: CASSSTRLAGGPYEQYF.